This T cell receptor beta chain emerged from a study of T cell responses to AZD1222 COVID-19 vaccine. Sequencing was performed with immunoSEQ multiplex PCR; in TCRdb, only in-frame clones are kept and a portion is missing. In the table there are 90,000 to 120,000 clones, roughly nine tenths of which are singletons. Per the germline V gene, CDR1 is SGHRS and CDR2 is YFSETQ. The ends lost 3 bases at V and 13 bases at J; junction bases unmatched: 8. The CDR3 consists of 14 residues. This material consisted of peripheral blood, taken on day 0 of AZD1222 vaccination. This receptor was obtained from an adult in good health. V gene TRBV5-1 combines with J gene TRBJ1-6, with 9 bases aligning to TRBD1. The CDR3 is CASSSGQGLRPLHF. The CDR3 region has the DNA TGCGCCAGCAGCTCGGGACAGGGCCTTAGGCCCCTCCACTTT.